This T cell receptor (beta chain) appears in the sequencing data of a study of T-cell memory formation after mild COVID-19. Looking at the study overall: For the most part, TCR clusters were specific to one donor. Study results and limitations: Largely, contracting CD4+ clones fell within CM and EM, and contracting CD8+ clones within EMRA.

TCR alpha and TCR beta cDNA libraries with sample barcodes and UMIs came from 5'RACE using constant-segment primers. TCRdb recomputed calls from the 5' RACE reads with MiXCR, one row per CDR3 protein. Seen here are about 100,000 distinct CDR3 sequences, around 15% observed once, and the top ten hold under 45%. Notes on this clonotype: The antigen remains unidentified.

The CDR3 loop spans 12 amino acids. From germline, CDR1 is KGHDR and CDR2 SFDVKD. The V and J ends lost 3 bases and 3 bases respectively, with 2 bases between them. The chain combines TRBV24-1 with TRBJ2-1; D remains ambiguous. This TCR derives from a man aged 18 to 35 who had mild COVID-19 (a few samples of this study predate the infection). Cell type and time point are not known. The sequenced sample was PBMCs or a T cell subset sorted from them (not recorded which). The CDR3 loop reads CATSDRYNEQFF. Here the CDR3 DNA reads TGTGCCACCAGTGATCGCTACAATGAGCAGTTCTTC.